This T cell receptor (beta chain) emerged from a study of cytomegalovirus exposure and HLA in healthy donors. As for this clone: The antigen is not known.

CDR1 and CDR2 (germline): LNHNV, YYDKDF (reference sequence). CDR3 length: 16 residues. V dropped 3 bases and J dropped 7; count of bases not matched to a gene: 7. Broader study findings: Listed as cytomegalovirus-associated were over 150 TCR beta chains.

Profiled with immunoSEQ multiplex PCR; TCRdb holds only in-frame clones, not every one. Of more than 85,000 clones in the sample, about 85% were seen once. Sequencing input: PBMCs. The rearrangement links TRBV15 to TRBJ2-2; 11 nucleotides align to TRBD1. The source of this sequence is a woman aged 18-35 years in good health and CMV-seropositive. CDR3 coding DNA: TGTGCCACCAGCAGCCCGGACAGGGGGCGCTTCGGGGAGCTGTTTTTT. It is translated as CATSSPDRGRFGELFF.